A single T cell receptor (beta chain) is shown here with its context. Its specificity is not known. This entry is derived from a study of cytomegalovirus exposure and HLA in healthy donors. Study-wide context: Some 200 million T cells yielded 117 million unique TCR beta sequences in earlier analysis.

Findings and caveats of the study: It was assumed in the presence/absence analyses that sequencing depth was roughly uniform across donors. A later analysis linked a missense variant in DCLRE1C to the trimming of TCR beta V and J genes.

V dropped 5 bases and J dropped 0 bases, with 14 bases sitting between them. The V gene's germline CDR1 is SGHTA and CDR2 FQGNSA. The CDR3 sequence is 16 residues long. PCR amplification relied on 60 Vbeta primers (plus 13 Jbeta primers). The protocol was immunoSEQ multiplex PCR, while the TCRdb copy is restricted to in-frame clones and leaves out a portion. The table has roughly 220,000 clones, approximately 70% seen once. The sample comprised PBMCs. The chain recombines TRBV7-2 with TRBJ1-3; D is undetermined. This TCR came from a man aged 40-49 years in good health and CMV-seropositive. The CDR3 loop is CASSHLVEISGNTIYF. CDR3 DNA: TGTGCCAGCAGCCACCTGGTGGAGATCTCTGGAAACACCATATATTTT. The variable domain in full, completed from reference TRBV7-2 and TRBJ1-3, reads GAGVSQSPSNKVTEKGKDVELRCDPISGHTALYWYRQSLGQGLEFLIYFQGNSAPDKSGLPSDRFSAERTGGSVSTLTIQRTQQEDSAVYLCASSHLVEISGNTIYFGEGSWLTVV.